This T cell receptor (beta chain) was profiled in a study of cytomegalovirus exposure and HLA in healthy donors. Libraries were prepared by immunoSEQ multiplex PCR; TCRdb keeps only in-frame clonotypes and omits some of them. The repertoire includes 300,000 to 400,000 clones, roughly 86% of them detected once, and about 0.96% sits in the top ten. Trimming stripped 4 bases from V and 8 bases from J, with 12 bases between. The CDR3 runs to 12 residues. Germline V gives CDR1 SGHNT, CDR2 YYREEE (reference sequence). The chain combines TRBV5-4 with TRBJ1-1; tentative D call: TRBD1 (6 bases). This sequence originates from a man younger than 40 in good health and CMV-seronegative. The material sequenced was PBMCs. The CDR3 region has the DNA TGTGCCAGCAGCCCCGAGGGGACAGAAGCTTTCTTT. This gives the protein CASSPEGTEAFF.